The rows below give T cell receptor beta chains drawn from one sample of a study of blood T cell repertoires in COVID-19. Sequencing was performed with immunoSEQ multiplex PCR; in TCRdb, only in-frame clones are kept and a portion is missing. The profile shows 250,000 to 300,000 clones, approximately 84% of them singletons. The specimen was PBMCs or T cells enriched from blood (not recorded which). These receptors all stem from a man between 18 and 29 years old who had recovered from COVID-19. The CDR3 runs from the conserved cysteine through the conserved F or W. Some rows mark clone size as missing; the rest say once, few, many or name a class of expanded clone.

v_gene: TRBV27; abundance: -; j_gene: TRBJ1-5; CDR3aa: CASKTLYSNQPQHF
v_gene: TRBV5-1; abundance: -; j_gene: TRBJ1-4; CDR3aa: CASSLDRGDEKLFF
v_gene: TRBV2; abundance: -; j_gene: TRBJ1-5; CDR3aa: CASSKSASNQPQHF
v_gene: TRBV4-1; abundance: few; j_gene: TRBJ1-1; CDR3aa: CASSQDPNRQFEAFF
v_gene: TRBV25-1; abundance: -; j_gene: TRBJ1-6; CDR3aa: CASSGGQYNSPLHF
v_gene: TRBV5-5; abundance: once; j_gene: TRBJ2-5; CDR3aa: CASSLLSGGAMETQYF
v_gene: TRBV10-3; abundance: -; j_gene: TRBJ1-4; CDR3aa: CAISDRTGEVTNEKLFF
v_gene: TRBV5-1; abundance: -; j_gene: TRBJ2-5; CDR3aa: CASSLLTTQETQYF
v_gene: TRBV25-1; abundance: -; j_gene: TRBJ1-2; CDR3aa: CASSETGGKDGYTF
v_gene: TRBV10-3; abundance: -; j_gene: TRBJ2-7; CDR3aa: CAISEPTGSRFYEQYF
v_gene: TRBV18; abundance: few; j_gene: TRBJ1-1; CDR3aa: CASSRQGGNTEAFF
v_gene: TRBV25-1; abundance: -; j_gene: TRBJ2-7; CDR3aa: CASSEWGAFGREEYEQYF
v_gene: TRBV13; abundance: -; j_gene: TRBJ2-7; CDR3aa: CASSVDRPYEQYF
v_gene: TRBV7-9; abundance: -; j_gene: TRBJ2-5; CDR3aa: CASSPPGTSGGETQYF
v_gene: TRBV19; abundance: -; j_gene: TRBJ1-5; CDR3aa: CASSIGEVRIPQHF
v_gene: TRBV5-1; abundance: -; j_gene: TRBJ2-5; CDR3aa: CASSLAGTGGRETQYF
v_gene: TRBV7-2; abundance: -; j_gene: TRBJ1-5; CDR3aa: CASSLSGSQPQHF